Sequencing of this T cell receptor beta chain was carried out in a study of CD8 T cells in Susac syndrome. It was with random hexamers that roughly 0.5 to 1 ug RNA was reverse transcribed. TCRdb processed the immunoSEQ multiplex PCR reads anew with MiXCR; each CDR3 protein has one entry. The table includes about 300,000 distinct CDR3 sequences, 85% detected once. The CDR3 is 16 amino acids. V lost 5 bases to trimming and J lost 8 bases; unmatched junction nucleotides: 9. In germline, CDR1 is SSHAT, CDR2 FNYEAQ (reference sequence). Sequenced material: CD8+ T cells from PBMCs. This rearrangement joins TRBV7-7 to TRBJ2-1; the match to TRBD2 covers 13 bases. The receptor's source is a human donor with multiple sclerosis. The CDR3 sequence: CASSRGLAGALDEQFF. CDR3 sequence (DNA): TGTGCCAGCAGCCGAGGACTAGCGGGGGCCTTGGATGAGCAGTTCTTC.